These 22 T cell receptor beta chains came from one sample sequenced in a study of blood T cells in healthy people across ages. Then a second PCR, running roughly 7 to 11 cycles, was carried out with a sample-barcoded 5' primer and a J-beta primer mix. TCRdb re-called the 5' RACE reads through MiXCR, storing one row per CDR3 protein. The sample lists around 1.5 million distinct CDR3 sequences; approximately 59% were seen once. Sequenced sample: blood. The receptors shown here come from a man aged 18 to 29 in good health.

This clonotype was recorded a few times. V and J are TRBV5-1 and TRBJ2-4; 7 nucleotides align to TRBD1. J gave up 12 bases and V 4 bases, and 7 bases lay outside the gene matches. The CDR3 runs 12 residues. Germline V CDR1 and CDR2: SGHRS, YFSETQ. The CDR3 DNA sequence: TGCGCCAGCAGCACTGGACAGGCTGATCAGTACTTC. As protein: CASSTGQADQYF.

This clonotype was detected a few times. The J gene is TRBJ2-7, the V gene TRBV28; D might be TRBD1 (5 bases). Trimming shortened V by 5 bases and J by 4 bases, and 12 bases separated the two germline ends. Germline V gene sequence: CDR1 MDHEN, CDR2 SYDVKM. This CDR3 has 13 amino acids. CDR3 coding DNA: TGTGCCAGCAGTCTTTTTCAGGGATACGAGCAGTACTTC. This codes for CASSLFQGYEQYF.

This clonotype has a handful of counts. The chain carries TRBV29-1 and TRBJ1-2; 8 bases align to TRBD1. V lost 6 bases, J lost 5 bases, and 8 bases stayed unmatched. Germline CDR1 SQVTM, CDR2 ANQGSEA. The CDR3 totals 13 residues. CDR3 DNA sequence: TGCAGCGTGGGGACAGGCGACTGGTATGGCTACACCTTC. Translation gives CSVGTGDWYGYTF.

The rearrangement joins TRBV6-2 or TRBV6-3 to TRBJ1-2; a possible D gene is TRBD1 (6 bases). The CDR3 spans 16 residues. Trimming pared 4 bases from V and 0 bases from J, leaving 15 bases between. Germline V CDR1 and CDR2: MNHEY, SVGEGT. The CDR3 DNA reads TGTGCCAGCAGTTCTCATGACAGGTTTGCTAACTATGGCTACACCTTC. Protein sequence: CASSSHDRFANYGYTF.

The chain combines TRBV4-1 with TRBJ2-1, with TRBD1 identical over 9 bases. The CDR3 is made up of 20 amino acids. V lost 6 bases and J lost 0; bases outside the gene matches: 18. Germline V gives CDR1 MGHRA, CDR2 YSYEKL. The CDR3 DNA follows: TGCGCCAGCAGGCTAGCCCGGACAGGGGCGGCCCGGAGCTCCTACAATGAGCAGTTCTTC. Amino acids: CASRLARTGAARSSYNEQFF.

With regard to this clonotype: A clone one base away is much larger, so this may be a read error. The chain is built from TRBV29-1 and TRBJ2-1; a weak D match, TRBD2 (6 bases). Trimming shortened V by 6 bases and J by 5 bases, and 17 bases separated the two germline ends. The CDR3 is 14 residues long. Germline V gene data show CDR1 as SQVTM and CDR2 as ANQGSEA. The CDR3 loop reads CSVSLSGVDNEQFF. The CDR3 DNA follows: TGCAGCGTGTCGCTATCGGGAGTGGACAATGAGCAGTTCTTC.

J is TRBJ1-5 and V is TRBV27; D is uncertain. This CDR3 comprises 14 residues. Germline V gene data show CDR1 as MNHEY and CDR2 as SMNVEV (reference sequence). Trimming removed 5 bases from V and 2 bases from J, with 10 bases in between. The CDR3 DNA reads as TGTGCCAGCAGTATAAACGGTGGCAATCAGCCCCAGCATTTT. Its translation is CASSINGGNQPQHF.

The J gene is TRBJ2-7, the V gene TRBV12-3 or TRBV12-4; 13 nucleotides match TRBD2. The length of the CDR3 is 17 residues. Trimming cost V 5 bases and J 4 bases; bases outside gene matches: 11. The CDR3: CASSQPYRTSGRYEQYF. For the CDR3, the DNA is TGTGCCAGCAGTCAACCATACAGGACTAGCGGGAGATACGAGCAGTACTTC.

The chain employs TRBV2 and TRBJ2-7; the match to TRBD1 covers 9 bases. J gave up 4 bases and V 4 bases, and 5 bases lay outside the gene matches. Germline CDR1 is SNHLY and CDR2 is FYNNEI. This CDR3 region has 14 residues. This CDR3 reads CASSGQGDLYEQYF. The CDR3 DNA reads TGTGCCAGCAGTGGACAGGGGGACCTTTACGAGCAGTACTTC.

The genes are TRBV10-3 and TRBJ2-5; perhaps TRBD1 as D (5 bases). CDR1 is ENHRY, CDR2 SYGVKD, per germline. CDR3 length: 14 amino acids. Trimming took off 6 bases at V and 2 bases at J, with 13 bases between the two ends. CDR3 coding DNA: TGTGCCATCAGATCAGGGCCAGAACAAGAGACCCAGTACTTC. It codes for CAIRSGPEQETQYF.

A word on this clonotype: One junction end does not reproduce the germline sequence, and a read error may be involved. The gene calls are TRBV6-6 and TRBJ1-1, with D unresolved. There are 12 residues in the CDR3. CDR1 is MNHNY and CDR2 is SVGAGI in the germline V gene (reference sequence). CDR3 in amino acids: CPSTLLPTEAFF. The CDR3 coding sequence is TGTCCCAGCACCCTCCTTCCAACCGAAGCTTTCTTT.

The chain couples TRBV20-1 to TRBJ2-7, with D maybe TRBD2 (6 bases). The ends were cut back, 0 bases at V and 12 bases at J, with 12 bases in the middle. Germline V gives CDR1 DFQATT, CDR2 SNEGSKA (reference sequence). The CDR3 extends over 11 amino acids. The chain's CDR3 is CSAREGGISYF. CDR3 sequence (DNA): TGCAGTGCTAGAGAGGGAGGAATTTCGTACTTC.

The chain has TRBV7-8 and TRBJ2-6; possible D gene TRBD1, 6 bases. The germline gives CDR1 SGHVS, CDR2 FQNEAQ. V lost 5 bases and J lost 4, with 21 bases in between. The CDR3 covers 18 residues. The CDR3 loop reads CASSNERAGVRGANVLTF. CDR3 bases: TGTGCCAGCAGCAACGAAAGGGCAGGGGTAAGAGGGGCCAACGTCCTGACTTTC.

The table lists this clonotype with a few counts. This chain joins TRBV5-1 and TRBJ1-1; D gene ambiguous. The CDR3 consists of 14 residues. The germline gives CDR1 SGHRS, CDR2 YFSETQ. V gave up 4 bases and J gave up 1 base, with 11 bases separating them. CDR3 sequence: CASSVSGRNTEAFF. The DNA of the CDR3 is TGCGCCAGCAGCGTATCCGGGAGGAACACTGAAGCTTTCTTT.

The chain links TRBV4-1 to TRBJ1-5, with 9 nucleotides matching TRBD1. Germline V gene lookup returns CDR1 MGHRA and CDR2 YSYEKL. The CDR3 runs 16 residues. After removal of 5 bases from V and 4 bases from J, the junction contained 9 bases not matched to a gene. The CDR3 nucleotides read TGCGCCAGCAGCGCGCCCGGGACAGGGCGGAATCAGCCCCAGCATTTT. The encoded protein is CASSAPGTGRNQPQHF.

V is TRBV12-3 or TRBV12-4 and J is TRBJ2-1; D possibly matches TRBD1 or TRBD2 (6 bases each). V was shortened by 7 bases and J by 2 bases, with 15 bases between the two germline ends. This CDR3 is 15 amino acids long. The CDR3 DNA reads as TGTGCCAGCACAAGAGGGGGGATAACCTACAATGAGCAGTTCTTC. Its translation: CASTRGGITYNEQFF.

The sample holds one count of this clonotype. CDR3 amino acids: CSAPRQGLDEQYF. CDR3 coding DNA: TGCAGTGCTCCCCGACAGGGTCTCGACGAGCAGTACTTC. V is TRBV20-1 and J is TRBJ2-4; 7 nucleotides align to TRBD1. The J call could be wrong; TRBJ2-7 is a better fit for the DNA end. This CDR3 has 13 residues. Germline CDR1 reads DFQATT; CDR2 reads SNEGSKA (reference sequence).

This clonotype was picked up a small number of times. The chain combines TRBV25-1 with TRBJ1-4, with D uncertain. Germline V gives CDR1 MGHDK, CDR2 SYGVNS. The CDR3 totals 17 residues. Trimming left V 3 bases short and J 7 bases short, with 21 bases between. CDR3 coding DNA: TGTGCCAGCAGTGACCTTTCCCCCCCCGGACGGACTGAAAAACTGTTTTTT. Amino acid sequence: CASSDLSPPGRTEKLFF.

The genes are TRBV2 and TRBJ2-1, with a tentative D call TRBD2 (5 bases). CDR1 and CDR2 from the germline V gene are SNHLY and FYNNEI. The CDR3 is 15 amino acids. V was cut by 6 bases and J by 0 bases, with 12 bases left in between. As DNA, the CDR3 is TGTGCCAGCAGAACTACTAGTAGCTCCTACAATGAGCAGTTCTTC. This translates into CASRTTSSSYNEQFF.

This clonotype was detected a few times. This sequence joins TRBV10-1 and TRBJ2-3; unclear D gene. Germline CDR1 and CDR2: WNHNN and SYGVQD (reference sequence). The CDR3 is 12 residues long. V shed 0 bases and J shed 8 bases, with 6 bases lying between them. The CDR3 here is CASSESPRTQYF. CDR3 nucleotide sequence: TGCGCCAGCAGTGAGTCCCCCCGTACGCAGTATTTT.

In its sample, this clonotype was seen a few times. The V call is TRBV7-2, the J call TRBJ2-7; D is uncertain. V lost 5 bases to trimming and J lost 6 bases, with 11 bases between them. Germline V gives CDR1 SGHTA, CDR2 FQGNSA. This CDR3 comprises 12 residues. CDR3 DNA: TGTGCCAGCAGCCGACTTGAGAGCGAGCAGTACTTC. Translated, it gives CASSRLESEQYF.

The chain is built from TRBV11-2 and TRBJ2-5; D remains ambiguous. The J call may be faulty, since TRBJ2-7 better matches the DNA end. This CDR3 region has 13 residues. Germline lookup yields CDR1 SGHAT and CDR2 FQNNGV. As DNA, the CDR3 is TGTGCCAGCAGCTTAGTCTTGCAGGACGAGCAGTACTTC. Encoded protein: CASSLVLQDEQYF.